This T cell receptor (beta chain) emerged from a study of T cells in Graves' hyperthyroidism and ophthalmopathy. Overall study context: Peripheral blood specimens were obtained at initial diagnosis, prior to any treatment. Study-wide results and limits: Most expanded thyroid clonotypes above 0.001 recurred in blood. Ophthalmopathy was predicted by the model a median of roughly 6.7 months ahead of onset.

Template material for amplifying TCR beta CDR3 regions consisted of RNA transcripts. First-round RT-PCR with HTBI primers amplified the TCR CDR3 region. From the multiplex PCR reads, TCRdb called clonotypes with MiXCR, one entry per CDR3 protein. The sample has about 260,000 distinct CDR3 sequences, 16% seen once. Diagnostic decisions used clinical symptoms, serum thyroxine and TRAb, thyroid ultrasound and orbital computed tomography. This clonotype has more than one count but fewer than ten. Its antigen is unknown. Specimen: blood. This receptor was taken from a woman aged 18-29 years with Graves' ophthalmopathy.

The CDR3 is CAIKPGTSGGDEQYF. The CDR3 DNA reads as TGTGCCATCAAACCCGGGACTAGCGGGGGGGACGAGCAGTACTTC. The chain links TRBV10-3 to TRBJ2-7; 16 bases agree with TRBD2. The CDR3 runs 15 residues. CDR1 is ENHRY, CDR2 SYGVKD, per germline. Unmatched junction bases numbered 5, after V lost 7 bases and J lost 5 bases.